These 2 T cell receptor beta chains came from one sample sequenced in a study of T cell repertoires in cytomegalovirus infection. TCRdb processed the reads anew with MiXCR; each CDR3 protein has one entry. This sample has over 120,000 distinct CDR3 sequences, with around 30% found just once. Antigens of these TCRs are unknown. The sequences come from CD8+ T cells from cultured PBMCs, collected from culture after CMV antigen stimulation. These receptors all stem from a human donor in good health (CMV status not recorded). Some clones in this sample may be carry-over from other donors' samples.

This clonotype showed up many times. The V call is TRBV27, the J call TRBJ1-5; perhaps TRBD1 as D (6 bases). Trimming pared 8 bases from V and 7 bases from J, leaving 18 bases between. This CDR3 is built from 14 residues. The V gene's germline CDR1 is MNHEY and CDR2 SMNVEV (reference sequence). CDR3 sequence reads: CASGPLGAGQPQHF. Written as DNA, the CDR3 is TGTGCCAGCGGACCTTTGGGGGCAGGGCAGCCCCAGCATTTT.

By share of the sample, this clonotype is medium-sized. The CDR3: CASSLGTGANTEAFF. CDR3 coding DNA: TGTGCCAGCAGCTTAGGGACAGGGGCGAACACTGAAGCTTTCTTT. The chain links TRBV11-3 to TRBJ1-1, with TRBD1 matching 9 bases. The germline V gene encodes CDR1 SGHNT and CDR2 YENEEA. Trimming took 1 base from V and 1 from J; bases not matched to a gene: 1. This CDR3 contains 15 residues.